This TCR beta chain comes out of a study of T cells in localized non-small cell lung cancer. General observations from the study: Of the top 100 tumor clones, median roughly 60 were in adjacent lung, 25 to 35 among its top 100. Because sequencing included only one region (of the tumor), heterogeneity remains possible. There was higher T cell clonality in uninvolved adjacent lung than in tumor, and it was highest there.

Adjacent lung was taken at least 2 cm from the tumor margin, free of atypia. Germline-derived CDR1 and CDR2 are SGHNT and YENEEA. J was trimmed by 9 bases and V by 3 bases; bases with no gene match: 11. The CDR3 is made up of 15 amino acids. Measured with immunoSEQ multiplex PCR; TCRdb has only the in-frame clones, and not every one. The data contain some 2,200 clones, about 18% of them singletons. Within the sample, this clone is medium-sized. Its antigen remains unknown. The TCR was taken from a man aged 35-75 years with stage I squamous cell lung carcinoma. V and J are TRBV11-3 and TRBJ1-1; 9 bases line up with TRBD1. The input for sequencing was normal lung tissue next to the tumor, taken before any cancer treatment. The CDR3 coding sequence is TGTGCCAGCAGCTTGGTGGGACAGGGCGGGATAAAAGCTTTCTTT. Translated, it gives CASSLVGQGGIKAFF.